This record covers a single T cell receptor beta chain. A read error may produce the germline difference seen at one junction end. This CDR3 has 12 residues. The germline V gene has CDR1 MNHNS and CDR2 SASEGT. The data were obtained in a study of blood T cell repertoires in COVID-19. About the research overall: Sample material is recorded as cDNA or gDNA derived from T cells, B-cell-depleted T cells, or PBMCs.

In the study's own analysis: Amplification with reference gene primers provided the estimates of nucleated cell counts. The table came from immunoSEQ multiplex PCR; TCRdb's copy has only in-frame clones and leaves some out. The V and J calls and clone size were taken over from that table, and D and trimming were inferred from the DNA. The sample includes 450,000 to 500,000 clones, over 75% of them seen just once. The chain recombines TRBV6-1 with TRBJ2-1, with D possibly TRBD2 on 7 matching bases. The receptor was isolated from a human donor in a cohort sampled during active COVID-19. The specimen was peripheral blood. CDR3 sequence: CASSELGGVRVF. The CDR3 bases are TGTGCCAGCAGTGAATTAGGGGGGGTTCGGGTCTTC.